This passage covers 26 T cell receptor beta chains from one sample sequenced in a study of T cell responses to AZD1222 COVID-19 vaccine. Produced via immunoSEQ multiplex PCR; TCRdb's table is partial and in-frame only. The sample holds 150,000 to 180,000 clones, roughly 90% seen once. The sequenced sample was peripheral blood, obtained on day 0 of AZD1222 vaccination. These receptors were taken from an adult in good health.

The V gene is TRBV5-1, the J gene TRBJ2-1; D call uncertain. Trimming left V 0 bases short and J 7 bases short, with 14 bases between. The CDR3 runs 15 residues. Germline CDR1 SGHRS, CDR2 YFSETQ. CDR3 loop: CASSLDRLVQNEQFF. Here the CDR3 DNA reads TGCGCCAGCAGCTTGGATCGGCTTGTCCAGAATGAGCAGTTCTTC.

The CDR3 nucleotides read TGTGCCAGCAGTCGGACAGGGCAATATGGCTACACCTTC. It is translated as CASSRTGQYGYTF. V usage is TRBV6-4 and J usage is TRBJ1-2, with 8 bases matching TRBD1. Trimming removed 5 bases from V and 5 bases from J; junction bases left unmatched: 4. The CDR3 spans 13 residues. Per the germline V gene, CDR1 is MRHNA and CDR2 is SNTAGT.

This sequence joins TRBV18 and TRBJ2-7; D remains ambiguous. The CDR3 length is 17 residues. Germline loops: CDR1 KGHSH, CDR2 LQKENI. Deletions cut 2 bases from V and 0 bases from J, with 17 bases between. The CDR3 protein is CASSPGPGRLISYEQYF. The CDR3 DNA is TGTGCCAGCTCACCAGGGCCTGGCAGGCTTATCTCCTACGAGCAGTACTTC.

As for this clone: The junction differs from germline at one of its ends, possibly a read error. This CDR3 is CASSLRDGTEAFF. The CDR3 nucleotides read TGTGCTAGCAGCTTAAGGGATGGGACTGAAGCTTTCTTT. The gene calls are TRBV7-7 and TRBJ1-1; D gene uncertain. CDR3 length equals 13 residues. Per the germline V gene, CDR1 is SSHAT and CDR2 is FNYEAQ (reference sequence).

This chain's CDR3 is CASSAFDRGHTEAFF. The CDR3 DNA sequence: TGTGCCAGCAGCGCTTTCGACAGGGGTCACACTGAAGCTTTCTTT. J is TRBJ1-1 and V is TRBV9, with 8 bases aligning to TRBD1. Per the germline V gene, CDR1 is SGDLS and CDR2 is YYNGEE. V lost 3 bases to trimming and J lost 3 bases; unmatched junction nucleotides: 7. The length of the CDR3 is 15 residues.

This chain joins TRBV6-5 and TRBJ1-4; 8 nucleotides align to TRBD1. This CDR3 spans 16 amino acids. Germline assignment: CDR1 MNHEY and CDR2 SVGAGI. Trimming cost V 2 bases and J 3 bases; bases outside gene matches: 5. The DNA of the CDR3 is TGTGCCAGCAGTTACAGCCTGGGACAGGCTAATGAAAAACTGTTTTTT. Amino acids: CASSYSLGQANEKLFF.

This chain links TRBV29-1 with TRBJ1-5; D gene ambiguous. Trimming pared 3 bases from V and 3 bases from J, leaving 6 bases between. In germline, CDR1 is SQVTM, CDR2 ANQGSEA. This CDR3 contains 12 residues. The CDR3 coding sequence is TGCAGCGTTGAGGGCCCCAATCAGCCCCAGCATTTT. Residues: CSVEGPNQPQHF.

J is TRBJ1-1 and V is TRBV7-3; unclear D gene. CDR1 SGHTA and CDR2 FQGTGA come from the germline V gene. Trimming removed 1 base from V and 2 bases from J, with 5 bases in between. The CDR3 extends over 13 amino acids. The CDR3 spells CASSLNSNTEAFF. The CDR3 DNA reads TGTGCCAGCAGCTTAAATAGTAACACTGAAGCTTTCTTT.

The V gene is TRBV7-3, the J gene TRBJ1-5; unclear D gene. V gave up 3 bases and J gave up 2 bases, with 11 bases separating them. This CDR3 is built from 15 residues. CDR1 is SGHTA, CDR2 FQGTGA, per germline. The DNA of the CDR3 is TGTGCCAGCAGCTTGGACGGCCTGGGCAATCAGCCCCAGCATTTT. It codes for CASSLDGLGNQPQHF.

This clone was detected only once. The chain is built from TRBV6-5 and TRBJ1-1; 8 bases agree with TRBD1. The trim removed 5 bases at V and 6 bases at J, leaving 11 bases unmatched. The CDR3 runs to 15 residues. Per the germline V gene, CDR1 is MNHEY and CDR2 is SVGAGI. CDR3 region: CASSKLTGVVAEAFF. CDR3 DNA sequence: TGTGCCAGCAGTAAATTGACAGGGGTTGTCGCTGAAGCTTTCTTT.

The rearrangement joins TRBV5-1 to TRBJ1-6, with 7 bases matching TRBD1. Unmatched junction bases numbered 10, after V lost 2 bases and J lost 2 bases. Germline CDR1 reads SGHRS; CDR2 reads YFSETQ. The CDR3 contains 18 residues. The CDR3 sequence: CASSLGGEGETYNSPLHF. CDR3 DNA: TGCGCCAGCAGCTTAGGGGGCGAGGGAGAGACCTATAATTCACCCCTCCACTTT.

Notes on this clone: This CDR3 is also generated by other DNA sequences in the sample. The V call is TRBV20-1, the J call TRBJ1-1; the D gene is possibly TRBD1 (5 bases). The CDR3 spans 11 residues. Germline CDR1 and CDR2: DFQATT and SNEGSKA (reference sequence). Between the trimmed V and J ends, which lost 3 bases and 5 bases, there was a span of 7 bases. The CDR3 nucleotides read TGCAGTGCTAGGGGGGGGACTGAAGCTTTCTTT. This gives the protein CSARGGTEAFF.

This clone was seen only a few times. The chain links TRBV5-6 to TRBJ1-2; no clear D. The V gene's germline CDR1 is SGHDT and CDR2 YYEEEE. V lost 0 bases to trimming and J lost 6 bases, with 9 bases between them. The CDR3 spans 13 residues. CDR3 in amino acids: CASSLGAVDGYTF. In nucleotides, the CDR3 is TGTGCCAGCAGCTTGGGGGCGGTCGATGGCTACACCTTC. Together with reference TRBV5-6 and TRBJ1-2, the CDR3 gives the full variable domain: DAGVTQSPTHLIKTRGQQVTLRCSPKSGHDTVSWYQQALGQGPQFIFQYYEEEERQRGNFPDRFSGHQFPNYSSELNVNALLLGDSALYLCASSLGAVDGYTFGSGTRLTVV.

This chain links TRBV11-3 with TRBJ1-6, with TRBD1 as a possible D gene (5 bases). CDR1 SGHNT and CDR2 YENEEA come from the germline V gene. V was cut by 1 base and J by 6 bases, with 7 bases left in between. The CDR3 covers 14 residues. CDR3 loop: CASSLGGPNSPLHF. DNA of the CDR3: TGTGCCAGCAGCTTAGGGGGACCTAATTCACCCCTCCACTTT. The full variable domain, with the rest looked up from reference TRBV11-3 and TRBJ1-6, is EAGVVQSPRYKIIEKKQPVAFWCNPISGHNTLYWYLQNLGQGPELLIRYENEEAVDDSQLPKDRFSAERLKGVDSTLKIQPAELGDSAVYLCASSLGGPNSPLHFGNGTRLTVT.

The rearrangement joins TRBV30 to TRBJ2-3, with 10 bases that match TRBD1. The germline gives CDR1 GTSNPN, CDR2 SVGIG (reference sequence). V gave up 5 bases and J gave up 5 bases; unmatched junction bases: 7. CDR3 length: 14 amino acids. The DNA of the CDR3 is TGTGCCTGGGGAGACAGGGGGCTTGGAGATACGCAGTATTTT. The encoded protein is CAWGDRGLGDTQYF.

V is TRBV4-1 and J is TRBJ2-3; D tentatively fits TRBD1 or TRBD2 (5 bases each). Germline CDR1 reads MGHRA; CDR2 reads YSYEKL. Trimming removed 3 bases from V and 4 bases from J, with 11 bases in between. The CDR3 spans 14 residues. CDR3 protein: CASSQGESADTQYF. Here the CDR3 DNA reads TGCGCCAGCAGCCAGGGGGAATCGGCAGATACGCAGTATTTT.

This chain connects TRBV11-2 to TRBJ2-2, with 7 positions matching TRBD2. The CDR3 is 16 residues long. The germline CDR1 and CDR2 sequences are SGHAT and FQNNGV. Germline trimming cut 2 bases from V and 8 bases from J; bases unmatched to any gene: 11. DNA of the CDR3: TGTGCCAGCAGCTTATGGGCGGGGGATCGATTTGGGGAGCTGTTTTTT. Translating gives CASSLWAGDRFGELFF. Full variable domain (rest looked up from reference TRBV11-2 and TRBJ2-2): EAGVAQSPRYKIIEKRQSVAFWCNPISGHATLYWYQQILGQGPKLLIQFQNNGVVDDSQLPKDRFSAERLKGVDSTLKIQPAKLEDSAVYLCASSLWAGDRFGELFFGEGSRLTVL.

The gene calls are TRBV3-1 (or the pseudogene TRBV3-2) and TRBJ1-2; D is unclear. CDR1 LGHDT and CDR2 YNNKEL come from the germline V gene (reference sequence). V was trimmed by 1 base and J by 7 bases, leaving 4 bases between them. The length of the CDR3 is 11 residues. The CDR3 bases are TGTGCCAGCAGCCAAGTTGGTGGCTACACCTTC. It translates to CASSQVGGYTF.

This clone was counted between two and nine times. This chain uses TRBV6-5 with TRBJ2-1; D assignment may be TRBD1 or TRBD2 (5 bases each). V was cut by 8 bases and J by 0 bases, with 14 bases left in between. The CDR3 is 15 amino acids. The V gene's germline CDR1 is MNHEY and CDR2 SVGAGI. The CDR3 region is CASALWGTSYNEQFF. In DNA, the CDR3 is TGTGCCAGCGCGTTATGGGGGACCTCCTACAATGAGCAGTTCTTC.

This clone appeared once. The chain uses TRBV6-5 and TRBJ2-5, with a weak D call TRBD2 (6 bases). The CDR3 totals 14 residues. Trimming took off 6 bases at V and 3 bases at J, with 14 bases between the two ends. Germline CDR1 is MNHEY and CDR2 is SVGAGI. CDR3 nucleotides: TGTGCCAGCAGCCTCGGGACTGTTGAAGAGACCCAGTACTTC. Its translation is CASSLGTVEETQYF.

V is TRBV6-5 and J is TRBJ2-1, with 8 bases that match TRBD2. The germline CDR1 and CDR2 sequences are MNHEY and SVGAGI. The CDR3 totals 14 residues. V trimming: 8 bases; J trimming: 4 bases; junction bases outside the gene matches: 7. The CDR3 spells CASRERESYNEQFF. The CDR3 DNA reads TGTGCCAGCCGCGAGCGGGAGTCTTACAATGAGCAGTTCTTC.

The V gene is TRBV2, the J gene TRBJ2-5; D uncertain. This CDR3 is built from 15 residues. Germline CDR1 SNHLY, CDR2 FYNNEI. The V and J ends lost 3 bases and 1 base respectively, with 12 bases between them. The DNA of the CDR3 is TGTGCCAGCAGTGACCCCCGGGCAATCCAAGAGACCCAGTACTTC. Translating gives CASSDPRAIQETQYF.

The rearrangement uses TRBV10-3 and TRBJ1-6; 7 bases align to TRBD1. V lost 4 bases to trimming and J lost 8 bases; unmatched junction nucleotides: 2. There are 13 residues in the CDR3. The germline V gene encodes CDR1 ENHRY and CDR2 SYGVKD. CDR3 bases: TGTGCCATCAGTGGGACAGGAGATTCACCCCTCCACTTT. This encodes CAISGTGDSPLHF.

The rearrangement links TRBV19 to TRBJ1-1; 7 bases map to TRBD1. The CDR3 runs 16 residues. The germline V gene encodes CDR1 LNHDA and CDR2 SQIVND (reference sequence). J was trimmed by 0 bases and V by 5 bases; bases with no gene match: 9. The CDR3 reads CASSEGQLMVNTEAFF. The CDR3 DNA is TGTGCCAGTAGTGAGGGACAGTTGATGGTGAACACTGAAGCTTTCTTT.

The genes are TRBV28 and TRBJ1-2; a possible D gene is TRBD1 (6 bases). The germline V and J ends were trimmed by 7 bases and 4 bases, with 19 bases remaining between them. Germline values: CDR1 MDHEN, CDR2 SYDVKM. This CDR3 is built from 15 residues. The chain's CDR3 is CASTPPLQGFYGYTF. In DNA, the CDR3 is TGTGCCAGCACCCCCCCCCTCCAGGGGTTCTATGGCTACACCTTC.

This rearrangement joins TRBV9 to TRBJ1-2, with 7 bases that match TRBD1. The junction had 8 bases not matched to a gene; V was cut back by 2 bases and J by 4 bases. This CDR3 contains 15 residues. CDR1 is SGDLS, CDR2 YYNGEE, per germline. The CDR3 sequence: CASSVGQEVIYGYTF. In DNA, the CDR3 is TGTGCCAGCAGCGTCGGACAGGAGGTTATCTATGGCTACACCTTC.